This T cell receptor beta chain was documented in a study of long-term antiretroviral therapy in people with HIV (dated by TCRdb to 2021 to 2024). About the investigation overall: The earliest samples were collected roughly a decade before the 2015 WHO recommendation for immediate ART, at a time when ART was usually postponed until CD4 counts fell. From some 28 adults with confirmed HIV infection, the cohort provided approximately 190 cryopreserved PBMC samples, gathered serially across a mean of approximately six years (range 1-12). No cross-contamination during QIAcube processing was seen in test extractions of a monoclonal T-cell line run alongside about 33 polyclonal samples. A retrospective serial study tested whether changes in peripheral blood TRB repertoire composition and diversity were associated with ART initiation and durable HIV suppression. Of the roughly 27 participants with HIV, approximately ten were female. On the study overall, not on this receptor specifically: Owing to limited PBMC availability, only the TCR beta chain was sequenced, without alpha chain pairing. Because pre-ART samples had limited cell numbers, profiling was done on unsorted PBMC rather than on sorted CD4+ and CD8+ T cells. Inferences about post-ART repertoire changes are limited because no data were available on ART adherence, viral resistance or therapy changes. At every time point, the repertoire was dominated by expanded TRB clones first identified before ART initiation, although this dominance fluctuated and, in many PLHIV, declined after ART. ART initiation was associated with a significant increase in TRB diversity, but diversity stayed significantly below transplant donor controls even after long-term ART. The samples span the years 2004 to 2017, and the ART regimens used at that time may not be as effective as current regimens. Compared with controls, HIV repertoires had narrower CDR3 length ranges, and the network structure pointed to an antigen-experienced repertoire that shifted only slightly toward naive after ART.

Sequencing of the TRB variable region was done with the immunoSEQ hsTCRB v3.0 assay at survey level resolution. The target sequencing depth for TRB was about 35,000-50,000 T-cell genomes per sample. TRB libraries were pooled and sequenced on an Illumina MiSeq using a v3 150-cycle kit. The authors' pipeline ran thus. Repertoire analysis was performed in R inside a reproducible Nextflow workflow that covered QC, data transformation and analysis. LymphoSeq2, an R package for exploring AIRR-Seq data, was used to implement custom analyses. After excluding a few samples that yielded fewer than 5000 total TRB sequences, approximately 180 HIV repertoires remained for analysis. Among the approximately 200 retained HIV repertoires, 59 were collected before ART initiation and around 130 after ART initiation. Each repertoire was downsampled to 5000 TRB nucleotide sequences, and summary statistics were averaged across 100 downsampling iterations. Only TRB sequences with CDR3 regions of at least seven amino acids were retained for analysis. Diversity was measured with a Shannon entropy-derived clonality score and the Gini coefficient. In the repertoire networks, any two of the top 5000 CDR3 amino acid sequences were connected whenever the two sequences differed by an edit distance of one. Antigen specificity groups and MHC restriction were predicted for TRB CDR3 amino acid sequences with GLIPH2. To flag known CMV, EBV, HIV or tissue antigen associations, CDR3 amino acid sequences were matched against VDJdb and McPAS-TCR. Pre-ART, post-ART and control groups were compared with Wilcoxon signed-rank tests and Holm-Bonferroni correction. TCRdb limited this immuneACCESS table to in-frame rearrangements with V and J called. A share of clones is missing; checked studies link under half to unresolved V genes, and the rest is unexplained. The V and J calls and clone size are taken from that table; D and trimming were inferred from the DNA. The sample table holds 45,000 to 50,000 clones, of which around 84% were seen once. The ten largest account for 2.5% to 3.5% of the sample.

Ends trimmed: V by 4 bases, J by 6 bases; bases unmatched to a gene: 10. CDR1 is given as LNHDA and CDR2 as SQIVND, both from the germline V gene (reference sequence). Including the terminal cysteine and phenylalanine, the CDR3 comprises 16 residues. This entry keeps only the CDR3 DNA: 48 bases, framed from base 1. Inclusion was restricted to participants for whom at least one PBMC sample before ART initiation and at least two post-ART samples were available. Every participant with HIV received treatment in the United States of America. Before DNA extraction, cryopreserved samples containing roughly 1-11 million PBMC were thawed and washed. At the time of the earliest PBMC sample, participants with HIV were aged between roughly 23 and 60 years. PBMC samples from each participant spanned 1-4 timepoints before ART initiation and 2-8 timepoints after ART initiation, with a median of 7 samples. For every participant, serial HIV viral load, CD4+ T-cell count, ART history and demographic data were obtained. A Qiagen kit on a QIAcube was used to extract genomic DNA from unsorted PBMC, with samples processed in batches of 12.

Details on this clone: The antigen it binds to is not known. Base qualities are not provided; no much larger clone lies one nucleotide away.

The chain is made from TRBV19 and TRBJ1-5, with 9 bases matching TRBD1. Sample: unsorted PBMCs, taken 0.8 years after starting antiretroviral therapy. The receptor's source is a woman aged 18-35 years with HIV. This receptor has the CDR3 CASSTPTDRGGQPQHF. Here is the DNA: TGTGCCAGTAGTACCCCCACCGACAGGGGGGGTCAGCCCCAGCATTTT.